This TCR beta chain was captured in a study of blood T cell repertoires in COVID-19. About the study: The study drew acute and convalescent COVID-19 samples from the United States, Italy and Spain. Sample material is recorded as cDNA or gDNA derived from T cells, B-cell-depleted T cells, or PBMCs.

Authors' data handling: Reference gene primer amplification yielded estimated nucleated cell counts. Clones were sequenced by immunoSEQ multiplex PCR, and TCRdb holds only the in-frame ones, with some missing. The DNA was the basis for D and trimming; V, J and clone size are from that table. The sample lists 100,000 to 120,000 clones; just over 75% were seen once. The germline V gene has CDR1 SEHNR and CDR2 FQNEAQ (reference sequence). The CDR3 runs 15 residues. J lost 4 bases, V lost 5 bases, and 8 bases had no gene match. Sequences were obtained from peripheral blood. V usage is TRBV7-9 and J usage is TRBJ1-5, with 7 bases matching TRBD1. The clonotype comes from an elderly woman with acute or convalescent COVID-19. The CDR3 DNA is TGTGCCAGCAGCGCGCTTGGGACAGTAAATCAGCCCCAGCATTTT. The encoded protein is CASSALGTVNQPQHF.